The sequence of this T cell receptor (beta chain) was determined in a study of shared clonotypes between healthy human individuals. The split of CD4+ cells yielded CD45RA+ naive and CD45RA-negative memory subsets. The germline V and J ends were trimmed by 1 base and 8 bases, with 11 bases remaining between them. The CDR3 runs 13 residues. CDR1 LNHDA and CDR2 SQIVND come from the germline V gene (reference sequence). The assay was carried out at the deep level. Assay used: immunoSEQ multiplex PCR; TCRdb lists only in-frame clones, some missing. This sample has about 2,500,000 clones, with just over 90% found just once.

Specimen: naive CD4+ T cells sorted from blood. Subset meaning: CD45RA+ positively selected. The clonotype originates from a man between 18 and 29 years old in good health. This chain connects TRBV19 to TRBJ1-1, with D possibly TRBD1 on 5 matching bases. Here the CDR3 DNA reads TGTGCCAGTAGTATAGCACCTAAGGGGGAAGCTTTCTTT. Protein sequence: CASSIAPKGEAFF. The entire variable domain, with the rest obtained from reference TRBV19 and TRBJ1-1, is as follows: DGGITQSPKYLFRKEGQNVTLSCEQNLNHDAMYWYRQDPGQGLRLIYYSQIVNDFQKGDIAEGYSVSREKKESFPLTVTSAQKNPTAFYLCASSIAPKGEAFFGQGTRLTVV.